The clone carrying this T cell receptor (beta chain) is deemed large. TCRdb re-analysed the 5' RACE reads in MiXCR, keeping a single row per CDR3 protein. The data contain 6,500 to 8,500 distinct CDR3 sequences, less than 40% of them singletons. Germline-derived CDR1 and CDR2 are SGDLS and YYNGEE. Trimming took 4 bases from V and 4 from J, leaving 14 bases between them. The CDR3 is 14 amino acids. Sequenced sample: tumor-infiltrating memory CD4+ T cells sorted from the breast tumor. The subset was: memory CD4+ T cells, CD4+CD45RO+CD25-. This clonotype was obtained from a female donor with breast cancer. The V call is TRBV9, the J call TRBJ1-1; the D gene is possibly TRBD1 (5 bases). The CDR3 nucleotides are TGTGCCAGCAGCCCCCGGGGGGGGTTCACTGAAGCTTTCTTT. It is translated as CASSPRGGFTEAFF.